Listed below are T cell receptor beta chains from one sample, sequenced in a study of blood T cell repertoires in COVID-19. Some clones are missing from TCRdb's copy, which holds only in-frame ones; the method was immunoSEQ multiplex PCR. Among about 60,000 clones listed, over 80% were seen once. What was sequenced was peripheral blood. The origin of the receptors is a human donor with active COVID-19. The donor label of this sample is uncertain. Each CDR3 is given with its conserved first and last residue. A D gene is named only where the DNA matches it firmly. Not every row has a clone size; where given, it reads once, few, many or a size class.

>TRBD1|TRBV6-1|TRBJ2-3|.|15
CASSEDRGFTDTQYF
TGTGCCAGCAGTGAGGACAGGGGGTTCACAGATACGCAGTATTTT
>.|TRBV28|TRBJ2-1|.|15
CASSPSDRSYNEQFF
TGTGCCAGCAGCCCCTCGGACAGATCTTACAATGAGCAGTTCTTC
>.|TRBV5-5|TRBJ2-1|.|16
CASSLASGGGYNEQFF
TGTGCCAGCAGCTTGGCTTCCGGGGGTGGTTACAATGAGCAGTTCTTC
>TRBD2|TRBV9|TRBJ2-1|.|13
CASRGLAANEQFF
TGTGCCAGCAGAGGGCTAGCGGCAAATGAGCAGTTCTTC
>.|TRBV18|TRBJ2-7|.|13
CASSPQGSYEQYF
TGTGCCAGCTCACCACAGGGGTCGTACGAGCAGTACTTC
>.|TRBV30|TRBJ2-3|.|15
CAWSTGISSTDTQYF
TGTGCCTGGAGTACAGGGATCTCTAGCACAGATACGCAGTATTTT
>.|TRBV7-3|TRBJ2-7|.|14
CASSAGDGSYEQYF
TGTGCCAGCAGCGCGGGCGACGGATCCTACGAGCAGTACTTC
>TRBD2|TRBV5-1|TRBJ2-1|.|16
CASSRAGGNSYNEQFF
TGCGCCAGCAGTCGTGCGGGAGGGAATTCCTACAATGAGCAGTTCTTC
>.|TRBV4-3|TRBJ1-6|.|16
CASSPTSSSYNSPLHF
TGCGCCAGCAGCCCTACTAGTAGCTCCTATAATTCACCCCTCCACTTT
>.|TRBV24-1|TRBJ1-2|.|17
CATSDLRKGATNYGYTF
TGTGCCACCAGTGATTTACGAAAAGGGGCTACTAACTATGGCTACACCTTC
>.|TRBV5-1|TRBJ1-6|once|18
CASSLALMKQDASSPLHF
TGCGCCAGCAGCTTGGCCTTGATGAAACAGGACGCTAGTTCACCCCTCCACTTT
>.|TRBV7-9|TRBJ2-2|.|15
CASSSGMLSTGELFF
TGTGCCAGCAGCTCCGGTATGCTGAGCACCGGGGAGCTGTTTTTT
>TRBD1|TRBV5-1|TRBJ2-7|.|14
CASSIQGARYEQYF
TGCGCCAGCAGCATACAGGGGGCGCGATACGAGCAGTACTTC
>.|TRBV30|TRBJ2-7|.|16
CAWSGFESRGTYEQYF
TGTGCCTGGAGTGGTTTTGAGAGTCGGGGGACCTACGAGCAGTACTTC
>.|TRBV3-1/TRBV3-2|TRBJ1-6|.|15
CASSPPQGSGSPLHF
TGTGCCAGCAGCCCCCCCCAGGGAAGTGGGTCACCCCTCCACTTT
>.|TRBV27|TRBJ2-2|.|13
CASSLRAGGELFF
TGTGCCAGCAGTTTACGAGCTGGCGGGGAGCTGTTTTTT
>TRBD2|TRBV4-3|TRBJ2-3|.|17
CASSPNKRLAATDTQYF
TGCGCCAGCAGCCCAAACAAGAGACTAGCGGCCACAGATACGCAGTATTTT
>.|TRBV5-1|TRBJ2-1|.|15
CASSLGESSYNEQFF
TGCGCCAGCAGCTTGGGGGAGAGCTCCTACAATGAGCAGTTCTTC
>.|TRBV4-1|TRBJ2-7|.|13
CASAISRDYEQYF
TGCGCCAGCGCTATAAGCAGGGATTACGAGCAGTACTTC
>.|TRBV12-1|TRBJ2-2|.|20
CASSFGFRKRGGPNTGELFF
TGTGCCAGCAGCTTTGGGTTCCGCAAGCGGGGGGGCCCGAACACCGGGGAGCTGTTTTTT
>.|TRBV3-1/TRBV3-2|TRBJ1-4|once|13
CASSPKGREKLFF
TGTGCCAGCAGTCCCAAGGGGAGGGAAAAACTGTTTTTT
>TRBD1|TRBV3-1/TRBV3-2|TRBJ2-7|few|17
CASSPAGPTSWGQGQYF
TGTGCCAGCAGCCCCGCTGGTCCGACTAGTTGGGGACAGGGGCAGTACTTC
>TRBD1|TRBV4-3|TRBJ1-3|.|16
CASSQELRGLGNTIYF
TGCGCCAGCAGCCAAGAACTCAGGGGGCTTGGAAACACCATATATTTT
>TRBD1|TRBV5-1|TRBJ1-2|once|16
CASSAGDRDGNYGYTF
TGCGCCAGCTCAGCCGGGGACAGGGATGGTAACTATGGCTACACCTTC
>TRBD1|TRBV6-4|TRBJ1-2|.|16
CASSDSPGQGAYGYTF
TGTGCCAGCAGTGACTCTCCGGGACAGGGGGCCTATGGCTACACCTTC
>TRBD1|TRBV7-3|TRBJ2-2|.|15
CASSLSGGNTGELFF
TGTGCCAGCAGCTTATCAGGGGGGAACACCGGGGAGCTGTTTTTT
>.|TRBV9|TRBJ2-7|.|14
CASSVGSPSGEQYF
TGTGCCAGCAGCGTAGGCTCCCCCTCGGGCGAGCAGTACTTC
>TRBD1|TRBV10-2|TRBJ1-2|.|12
CASRGQRPGYTF
TGCGCCAGCAGGGGACAGAGGCCTGGCTACACCTTC
>TRBD1|TRBV6-6|TRBJ1-5|.|16
CASSYSGGTGSQPQHF
TGTGCCAGCAGTTACTCCGGAGGGACAGGTAGTCAGCCCCAGCATTTT
>TRBD2|TRBV11-3|TRBJ2-1|.|13
CASSPGRENEQFF
TGTGCCAGCAGCCCCGGGAGGGAAAATGAGCAGTTCTTC
>TRBD2|TRBV7-2|TRBJ2-7|.|15
CASSLGLAGPYEQYF
TGTGCCAGCAGCTTAGGGCTAGCGGGTCCCTACGAGCAGTACTTC
>.|TRBV27|TRBJ2-1|.|15
CASSLRQPYYNEQFF
TGTGCCAGCAGTTTACGACAGCCTTACTACAATGAGCAGTTCTTC
>TRBD2|TRBV18|TRBJ2-5|.|15
CASSPPGEGRETQYF
TGTGCCAGCTCACCACCGGGGGAGGGCCGCGAGACCCAGTACTTC
>TRBD2|TRBV11-3|TRBJ2-1|.|13
CASSFTSGNEQFF
TGTGCCAGCAGCTTCACTAGCGGTAATGAGCAGTTCTTC
>TRBD1|TRBV9|TRBJ2-1|.|16
CASSVGGDRGTNEQFF
TGTGCCAGCAGCGTAGGGGGGGACAGGGGTACCAATGAGCAGTTCTTC
>.|TRBV5-1|TRBJ2-2|once|15
CASSLGAGKAGELFF
TGCGCCAGCAGCTTGGGGGCAGGGAAGGCCGGGGAGCTGTTTTTT
>.|TRBV11-1|TRBJ1-6|.|14
CASSLVPRDSPLHF
TGTGCCAGCAGCTTAGTCCCCCGGGATTCACCCCTCCACTTT
>TRBD2|TRBV7-2|TRBJ2-1|.|14
CASSLTGGPNEQFF
TGTGCCAGCAGCTTAACGGGAGGGCCGAATGAGCAGTTCTTC
>.|TRBV3-1/TRBV3-2|TRBJ2-7|.|13
CASSQVASYEQYF
TGTGCCAGCAGCCAAGTAGCTTCCTACGAGCAGTACTTC
>.|TRBV20-1|TRBJ2-3|.|11
CSARGLGSQYF
TGCAGTGCTCGCGGTTTGGGTTCGCAGTATTTT
>TRBD1|TRBV28|TRBJ2-7|.|15
CASSPGQGVVYEQYF
TGTGCCAGCAGTCCAGGACAGGGAGTTGTTTACGAGCAGTACTTC
>TRBD1|TRBV19|TRBJ1-5|.|16
CASSTRTGGSNQPQHF
TGTGCCAGTAGTACCCGGACAGGGGGTAGCAATCAGCCCCAGCATTTT
>.|TRBV30|TRBJ1-5|few|15
CAWSFGSGGNQPQHF
TGTGCCTGGAGTTTCGGATCAGGGGGCAATCAGCCCCAGCATTTT
>.|TRBV12-3/TRBV12-4|TRBJ1-1|once|11
CASITDFEAFF
TGTGCCAGCATTACAGATTTTGAAGCTTTCTTT
>.|TRBV5-1|TRBJ2-2|.|16
CASSGGTGMNTGELFF
TGCGCCAGCAGCGGGGGGACTGGGATGAACACCGGGGAGCTGTTTTTT
>TRBD2|TRBV3-1/TRBV3-2|TRBJ2-1|.|15
CASSQNHGLANEQFF
TGTGCCAGCAGCCAGAACCACGGACTAGCCAATGAGCAGTTCTTC
>.|TRBV5-4|TRBJ2-4|.|13
CASSLANSDIQYF
TGTGCCAGCAGCTTGGCCAACTCGGACATTCAGTACTTC